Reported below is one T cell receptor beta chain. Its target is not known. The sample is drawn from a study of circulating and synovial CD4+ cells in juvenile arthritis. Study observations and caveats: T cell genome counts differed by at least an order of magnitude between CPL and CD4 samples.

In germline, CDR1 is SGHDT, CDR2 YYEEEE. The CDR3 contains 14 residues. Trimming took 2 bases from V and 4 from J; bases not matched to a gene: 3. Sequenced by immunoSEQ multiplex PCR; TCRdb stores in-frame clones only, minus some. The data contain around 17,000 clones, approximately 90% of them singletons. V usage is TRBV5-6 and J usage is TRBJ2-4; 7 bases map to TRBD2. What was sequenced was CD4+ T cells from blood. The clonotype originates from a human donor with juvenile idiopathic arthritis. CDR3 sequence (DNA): TGTGCCAGCAGCTTAGCGGGGACGAAAAACATTCAGTACTTC. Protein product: CASSLAGTKNIQYF.